This entry features one T cell receptor beta chain sequence. Its antigen is not known. This record comes from a study of beta chain features in type 1 diabetes. The germline V gene encodes CDR1 SGHNT and CDR2 YENEEA. The V gene lost 8 bases and the J gene lost 4 bases, with 14 bases spanning the gap. CDR3 length equals 13 residues. As every portion of the isolated RNA was reverse transcribed, the sequencing read expressed TCRB transcripts. Profiled with immunoSEQ multiplex PCR; TCRdb holds only in-frame clones, not every one. The sample includes some 410,000 clones, about an eighth of them seen just once. Study conclusions and caveats: Moderate yet significant TCRB CDR3 shortening was seen in Type 1 diabetes patients in all four CD4+ subsets.

This rearrangement joins TRBV11-3 to TRBJ1-2; TRBD1 might be the D (5 bases). The sequenced sample consisted of naive CD4+ T cells from blood. The receptor's source is a woman between 18 and 29 years old in good health. The CDR3 is CASAKTGSYGYTF. Written as DNA, the CDR3 is TGTGCCAGCGCCAAAACAGGATCCTATGGCTACACCTTC.